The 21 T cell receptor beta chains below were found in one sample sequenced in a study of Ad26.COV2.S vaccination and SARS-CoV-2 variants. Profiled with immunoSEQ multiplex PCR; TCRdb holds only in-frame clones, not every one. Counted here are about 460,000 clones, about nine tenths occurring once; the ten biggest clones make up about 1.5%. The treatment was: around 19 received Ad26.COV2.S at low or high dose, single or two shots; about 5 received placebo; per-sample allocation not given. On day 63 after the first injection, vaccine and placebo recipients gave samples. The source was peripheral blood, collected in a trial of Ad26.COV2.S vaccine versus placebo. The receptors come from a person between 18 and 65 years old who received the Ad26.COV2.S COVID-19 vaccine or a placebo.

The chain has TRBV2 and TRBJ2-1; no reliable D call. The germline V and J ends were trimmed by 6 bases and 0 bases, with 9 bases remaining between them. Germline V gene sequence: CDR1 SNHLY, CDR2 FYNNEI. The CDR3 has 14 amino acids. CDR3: CASRGRSSYNEQFF. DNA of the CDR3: TGTGCCAGCAGAGGGCGCAGCTCCTACAATGAGCAGTTCTTC.

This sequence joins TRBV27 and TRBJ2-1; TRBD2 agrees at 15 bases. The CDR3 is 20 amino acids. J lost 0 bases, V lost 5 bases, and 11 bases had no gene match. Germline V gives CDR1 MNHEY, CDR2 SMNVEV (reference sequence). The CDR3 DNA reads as TGTGCCAGCAGTACCCCGGGACTAGCGGGGGGCCCCAGCTCCTACAATGAGCAGTTCTTC. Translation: CASSTPGLAGGPSSYNEQFF.

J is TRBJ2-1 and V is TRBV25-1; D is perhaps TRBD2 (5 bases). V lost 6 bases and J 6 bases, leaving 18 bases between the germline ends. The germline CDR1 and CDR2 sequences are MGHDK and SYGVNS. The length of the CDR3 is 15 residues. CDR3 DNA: TGTGCCAGCAGCGGAGCCGGGAAGTTTCCCAATGAGCAGTTCTTC. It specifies CASSGAGKFPNEQFF.

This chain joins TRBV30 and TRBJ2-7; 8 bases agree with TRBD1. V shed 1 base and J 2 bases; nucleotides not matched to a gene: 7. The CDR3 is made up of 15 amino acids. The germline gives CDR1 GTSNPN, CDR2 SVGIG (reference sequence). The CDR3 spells CAWSDITGGPYEQYF. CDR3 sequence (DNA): TGTGCCTGGAGTGATATTACAGGGGGGCCCTACGAGCAGTACTTC.

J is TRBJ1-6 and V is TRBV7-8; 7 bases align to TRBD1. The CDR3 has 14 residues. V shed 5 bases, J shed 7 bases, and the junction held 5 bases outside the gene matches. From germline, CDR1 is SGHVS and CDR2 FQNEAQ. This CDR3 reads CASSLTGANSPLHF. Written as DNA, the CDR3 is TGTGCCAGCAGCCTAACAGGGGCCAATTCACCCCTCCACTTT.

CDR3 sequence (DNA): TGTGCCAGCAGCCGAGGACACTCCTACGAGCAGTACTTC. This encodes CASSRGHSYEQYF. The chain is built from TRBV14 and TRBJ2-7, with D perhaps TRBD1 (5 bases). The CDR3 is 13 residues long. Germline-derived CDR1 and CDR2 are SGHDN and FVKESK. The germline V and J ends were trimmed by 4 bases and 0 bases, with 7 bases remaining between them.

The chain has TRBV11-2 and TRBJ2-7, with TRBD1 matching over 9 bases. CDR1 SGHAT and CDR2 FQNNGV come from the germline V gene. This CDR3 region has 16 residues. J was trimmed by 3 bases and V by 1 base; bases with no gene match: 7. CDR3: CASSLGGTGSNYEQYF. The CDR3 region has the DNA TGTGCCAGCAGCTTAGGGGGGACAGGGTCGAACTACGAGCAGTACTTC.

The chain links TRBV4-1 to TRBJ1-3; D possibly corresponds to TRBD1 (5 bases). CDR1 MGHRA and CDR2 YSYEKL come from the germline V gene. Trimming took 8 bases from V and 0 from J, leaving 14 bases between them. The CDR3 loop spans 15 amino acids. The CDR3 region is CASRDSLSSGNTIYF. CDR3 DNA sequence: TGCGCCAGCCGCGACAGCCTAAGCTCTGGAAACACCATATATTTT.

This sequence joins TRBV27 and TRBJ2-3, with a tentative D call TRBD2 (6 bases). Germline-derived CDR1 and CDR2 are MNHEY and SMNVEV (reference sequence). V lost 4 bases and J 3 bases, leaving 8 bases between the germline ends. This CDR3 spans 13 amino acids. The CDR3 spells CASSWGRTDTQYF. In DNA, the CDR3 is TGTGCCAGCAGTTGGGGGAGGACAGATACGCAGTATTTT.

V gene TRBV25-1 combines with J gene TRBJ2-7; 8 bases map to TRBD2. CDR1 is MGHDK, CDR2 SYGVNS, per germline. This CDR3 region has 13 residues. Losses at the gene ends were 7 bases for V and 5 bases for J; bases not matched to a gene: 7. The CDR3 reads CASIRAGGHEQYF. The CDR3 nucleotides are TGTGCCAGCATTCGGGCGGGAGGTCACGAGCAGTACTTC.

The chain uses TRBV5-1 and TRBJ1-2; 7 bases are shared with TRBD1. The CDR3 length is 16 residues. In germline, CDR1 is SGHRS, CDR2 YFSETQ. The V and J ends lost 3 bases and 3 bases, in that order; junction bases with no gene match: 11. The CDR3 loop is CASSSLQGKGDYGYTF. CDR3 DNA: TGCGCCAGCAGCTCCTTACAGGGGAAAGGGGACTATGGCTACACCTTC.

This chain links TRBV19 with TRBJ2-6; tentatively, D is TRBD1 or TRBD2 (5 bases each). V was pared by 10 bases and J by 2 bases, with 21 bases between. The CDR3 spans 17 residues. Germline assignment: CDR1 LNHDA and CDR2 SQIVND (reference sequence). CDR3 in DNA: TGTGCCACCAATCACGGGGCCCACCGGGCTGGGGCCAACGTCCTGACTTTC. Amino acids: CATNHGAHRAGANVLTF.

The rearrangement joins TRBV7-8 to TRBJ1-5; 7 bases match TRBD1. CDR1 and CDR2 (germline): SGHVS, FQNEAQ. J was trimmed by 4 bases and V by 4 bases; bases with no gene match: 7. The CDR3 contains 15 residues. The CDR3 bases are TGTGCCAGCAGCTCCTTGACAGGGCTGAATCAGCCCCAGCATTTT. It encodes CASSSLTGLNQPQHF. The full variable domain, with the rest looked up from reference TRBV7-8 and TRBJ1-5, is GAGVSQSPRYKVAKRGQDVALRCDPISGHVSLFWYQQALGQGPEFLTYFQNEAQLDKSGLPSDRFFAERPEGSVSTLKIQRTQQEDSAVYLCASSSLTGLNQPQHFGDGTRLSIL.

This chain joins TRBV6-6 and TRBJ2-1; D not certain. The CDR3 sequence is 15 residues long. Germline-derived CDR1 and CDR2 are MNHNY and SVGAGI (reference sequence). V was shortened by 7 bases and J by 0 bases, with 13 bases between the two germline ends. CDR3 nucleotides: TGTGCCAGCACCCGAGCACAGAGCTCCTACAATGAGCAGTTCTTC. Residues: CASTRAQSSYNEQFF.

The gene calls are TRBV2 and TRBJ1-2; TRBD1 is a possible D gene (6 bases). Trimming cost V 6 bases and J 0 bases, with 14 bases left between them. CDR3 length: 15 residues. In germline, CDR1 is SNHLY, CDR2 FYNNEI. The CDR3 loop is CASSRQEIPNYGYTF. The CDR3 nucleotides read TGTGCCAGCAGCAGACAGGAAATTCCTAACTATGGCTACACCTTC.

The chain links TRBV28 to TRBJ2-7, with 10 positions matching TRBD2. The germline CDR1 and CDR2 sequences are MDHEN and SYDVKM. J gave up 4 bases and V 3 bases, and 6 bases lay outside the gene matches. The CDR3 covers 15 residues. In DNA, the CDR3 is TGTGCCAGCAGTTTGGTGGGACTAGCGAGATACGAGCAGTACTTC. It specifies CASSLVGLARYEQYF.

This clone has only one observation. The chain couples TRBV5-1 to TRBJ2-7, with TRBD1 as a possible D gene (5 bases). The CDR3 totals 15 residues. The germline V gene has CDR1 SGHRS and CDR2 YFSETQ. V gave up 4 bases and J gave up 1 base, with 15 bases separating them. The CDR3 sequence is CASSKISGSSYEQYF. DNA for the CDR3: TGCGCCAGCAGCAAAATTTCAGGGTCTTCCTACGAGCAGTACTTC.

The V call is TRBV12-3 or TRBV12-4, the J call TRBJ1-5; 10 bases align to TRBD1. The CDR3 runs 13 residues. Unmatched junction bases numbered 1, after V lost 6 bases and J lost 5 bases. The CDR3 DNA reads TGTGCCAGCAGCGGGACAGGGGATCAGCCCCAGCATTTT. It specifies CASSGTGDQPQHF.

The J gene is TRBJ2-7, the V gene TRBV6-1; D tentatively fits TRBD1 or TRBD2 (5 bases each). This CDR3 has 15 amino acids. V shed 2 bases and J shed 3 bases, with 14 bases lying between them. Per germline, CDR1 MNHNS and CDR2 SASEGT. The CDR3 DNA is TGTGCCAGCAGTGAATACCGGGACCAATTCTACGAGCAGTACTTC. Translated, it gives CASSEYRDQFYEQYF.

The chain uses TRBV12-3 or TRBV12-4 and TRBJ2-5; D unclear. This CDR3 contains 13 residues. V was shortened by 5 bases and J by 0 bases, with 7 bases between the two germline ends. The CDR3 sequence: CASSGLYQETQYF. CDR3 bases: TGTGCCAGCAGTGGGCTGTACCAAGAGACCCAGTACTTC.

The CDR3 region is CASRGGGYTF. The CDR3 DNA reads as TGTGCCAGCAGAGGGGGGGGCTACACCTTC. The V call is TRBV2, the J call TRBJ1-2; D perhaps matches TRBD1 (6 bases). Germline V gene lookup returns CDR1 SNHLY and CDR2 FYNNEI. The CDR3 runs to 10 residues. The V end lost 6 bases, the J end lost 8 bases, and 7 bases lay between the germline ends.